These 20 T cell receptor beta chains share one sample of origin, sequenced in a study of T cells in Graves' hyperthyroidism and ophthalmopathy (dated by TCRdb to between 2018 and 2021). Library preparation was by multiplex PCR. This sample was sequenced with an Illumina HiSeq 2000. TCR beta CDR3 regions were amplified from RNA transcripts. The first round of RT-PCR for the TCR CDR3 was performed with the HTBI primer set and the Qiagen OneStep RT-PCR kit. The public reads were quality trimmed at Q25 with fastp and then assembled into clones with MiXCR by TCRdb, keeping productive beta chains. Identical CDR3 proteins give one entry, which carries the most common genes and DNA. The sample yields about 560,000 distinct CDR3 sequences; 14% were counted once. Together, the top ten hold about 14% of the sample. The sample consisted of blood. The receptors were gathered from a middle-aged woman with Graves' hyperthyroidism.

This clonotype has ten or more counts. The chain links TRBV28 to TRBJ2-7, with TRBD1 as a possible D gene (7 bases). This CDR3 has 13 residues. Looked up from germline, CDR1 is MDHEN and CDR2 is SYDVKM. Trimming cost V 5 bases and J 4 bases, with 12 bases left between them. The CDR3 nucleotides read TGTGCCAGCAGTCCGGCAGGGGGGTACGAGCAGTACTTC. Its translation is CASSPAGGYEQYF.

The J gene is TRBJ2-7, the V gene TRBV6-1; D is possibly TRBD2 (5 bases). The CDR3 has 14 residues. CDR1 and CDR2 from the germline V gene are MNHNS and SASEGT. V shed 6 bases and J shed 1 base, with 13 bases lying between them. CDR3 residues: CASRTDWESYEQYF. In DNA form, the CDR3 reads TGTGCCAGCAGAACGGACTGGGAATCCTACGAGCAGTACTTC.

This clonotype was counted at least ten times. The gene calls are TRBV11-2 and TRBJ2-7; D gene uncertain. The length of the CDR3 is 12 residues. CDR1 and CDR2 from the germline V gene are SGHAT and FQNNGV. Deletions cut 4 bases from V and 3 bases from J, with 7 bases between. The CDR3 region is CASSYDGYEQYF. CDR3 sequence (DNA): TGTGCCAGCAGCTACGATGGCTACGAGCAGTACTTC. Supplemented by reference TRBV11-2 and TRBJ2-7, the full variable domain reads EAGVAQSPRYKIIEKRQSVAFWCNPISGHATLYWYQQILGQGPKLLIQFQNNGVVDDSQLPKDRFSAERLKGVDSTLKIQPAKLEDSAVYLCASSYDGYEQYFGPGTRLTVT.

J is TRBJ1-2 and V is TRBV6-1; possible D gene TRBD1, 6 bases. Germline CDR1 reads MNHNS; CDR2 reads SASEGT. Deletions cut 5 bases from V and 6 bases from J, with 13 bases between. This CDR3 comprises 13 residues. CDR3 residues: CASSTTGLDGYTF. The CDR3 DNA reads TGTGCCAGCAGTACTACAGGGTTGGATGGCTACACCTTC.

In this sample, this clonotype turned up many times. V usage is TRBV5-1 and J usage is TRBJ1-2, with 8 nucleotides matching TRBD1. The CDR3 has 17 amino acids. Looked up from germline, CDR1 is SGHRS and CDR2 is YFSETQ. With 0 bases clipped from V and 0 bases from J, the junction kept 7 bases outside the gene matches. The DNA of the CDR3 is TGCGCCAGCAGCTTGGTAGGGGGACAGGCGGCTAACTATGGCTACACCTTC. Protein product: CASSLVGGQAANYGYTF. Combining the CDR3 with reference TRBV5-1 and TRBJ1-2 gives the whole variable domain KAGVTQTPRYLIKTRGQQVTLSCSPISGHRSVSWYQQTPGQGLQFLFEYFSETQRNKGNFPGRFSGRQFSNSRSEMNVSTLELGDSALYLCASSLVGGQAANYGYTFGSGTRLTVV.

This clonotype was observed a few times. The V call is TRBV7-2, the J call TRBJ2-7; 7 bases are a match to TRBD2. Per germline, CDR1 SGHTA and CDR2 FQGNSA. V lost 2 bases and J lost 7; bases outside the gene matches: 8. CDR3 length equals 14 residues. CDR3 in amino acids: CASSLQSREGEQYF. Written as DNA, the CDR3 is TGTGCCAGCAGCTTACAATCTAGGGAGGGTGAGCAGTACTTC.

This clonotype was seen at least ten times. The V call is TRBV6-2 or TRBV6-3, the J call TRBJ2-7; 12 nucleotides line up with TRBD1. The V and J ends lost 4 bases and 2 bases, in that order; junction bases with no gene match: 12. This CDR3 contains 18 residues. Germline V lookup: CDR1 MNHEY, CDR2 SVGEGT. The CDR3 sequence: CASSSGTGGSKRPYEQYF. The DNA for the CDR3 is TGTGCCAGCAGTTCCGGGACAGGGGGCTCCAAAAGGCCCTACGAGCAGTACTTC.

This clonotype was seen repeatedly, ten times or more. J is TRBJ1-2 and V is TRBV12-3 or TRBV12-4; D possibly corresponds to TRBD1 (5 bases). Trimming removed 5 bases at V and 5 bases at J, with 12 bases between. The CDR3 runs to 13 residues. The DNA for the CDR3 is TGTGCCAGCAGTCTAGGGGCCCTTTATGGCTACACCTTC. Protein sequence: CASSLGALYGYTF.

The count of this clonotype is one. The chain employs TRBV7-6 and TRBJ2-5; 9 nucleotides match TRBD2. The CDR3 runs 15 residues. CDR1 is SGHVS, CDR2 FNYEAQ, per germline. V lost 0 bases and J lost 4; bases outside the gene matches: 3. The CDR3: CASSLAVSGRETQYF. CDR3 coding DNA: TGTGCCAGCAGCTTAGCGGTTAGCGGGAGAGAGACCCAGTACTTC.

This clonotype was observed a few times. V is TRBV9 and J is TRBJ2-5; D is ambiguous. Per the germline V gene, CDR1 is SGDLS and CDR2 is YYNGEE. The CDR3 length is 13 residues. Trimming left V 3 bases short and J 5 bases short, with 11 bases between. CDR3 nucleotides: TGTGCCAGCAGCGACCCCGCCCTGGAGACCCAGTACTTC. It specifies CASSDPALETQYF.

The rearrangement joins TRBV20-1 to TRBJ2-1, with D possibly matching TRBD1 (5 bases). The CDR3 runs 13 residues. The V gene's germline CDR1 is DFQATT and CDR2 SNEGSKA (reference sequence). The germline V and J ends were trimmed by 5 bases and 7 bases, with 15 bases remaining between them. In nucleotides, the CDR3 is TGCAGTGCTCTGGGGCAGGGCTATAATGAGCAGTTCTTC. Translation gives CSALGQGYNEQFF.

This rearrangement joins TRBV20-1 to TRBJ2-1; TRBD2 aligns across 8 bases. The ends lost 6 bases at V and 0 bases at J; junction bases unmatched: 7. The germline CDR1 and CDR2 sequences are DFQATT and SNEGSKA (reference sequence). The CDR3 loop spans 15 amino acids. CDR3 DNA sequence: TGCAGTGCCAGCAGCACTAGCGGCTCCTACAATGAGCAGTTCTTC. Its translation is CSASSTSGSYNEQFF.

This clonotype was recorded many times. CDR3 sequence (DNA): TGTGCCAGCAGCTTGTCCTTCACAGGGGCCGACTACGAGCAGTACTTC. Protein sequence: CASSLSFTGADYEQYF. The genes are TRBV12-3 or TRBV12-4 and TRBJ2-7; 7 bases are shared with TRBD1. Germline trimming cut 6 bases from V and 3 bases from J; bases unmatched to any gene: 14. The CDR3 length is 16 residues.

This chain links TRBV7-2 with TRBJ1-6, with D uncertain. The CDR3 has 15 amino acids. The germline V gene has CDR1 SGHTA and CDR2 FQGNSA. V lost 3 bases and J 9 bases, leaving 15 bases between the germline ends. CDR3 sequence reads: CASSFLGTSGSPLHF. The CDR3 DNA follows: TGTGCCAGCAGCTTTCTGGGCACGAGCGGTTCACCCCTCCACTTT.

Many counts were recorded for this clonotype. The gene calls are TRBV12-3 or TRBV12-4 and TRBJ2-7; TRBD2 aligns across 10 bases. Losses at the gene ends were 3 bases for V and 3 bases for J; bases not matched to a gene: 2. The CDR3 loop spans 14 amino acids. The CDR3 region is CASSFSGRNYEQYF. The DNA for the CDR3 is TGTGCCAGCAGTTTTAGCGGGAGGAACTACGAGCAGTACTTC.

Ten or more counts support this clonotype. The chain employs TRBV11-2 and TRBJ2-7; TRBD2 agrees at 7 bases. Losses at the gene ends were 4 bases for V and 2 bases for J; bases not matched to a gene: 8. This CDR3 contains 15 residues. In germline, CDR1 is SGHAT, CDR2 FQNNGV. The CDR3 loop is CASSSEGLAAYEQYF. The CDR3 DNA reads as TGTGCCAGCAGCTCCGAGGGCCTAGCGGCCTACGAGCAGTACTTC.

This clonotype was observed a few times. The rearrangement joins TRBV28 to TRBJ2-2; a weak D match, TRBD1 (5 bases). V gave up 6 bases and J gave up 4 bases, with 15 bases separating them. This CDR3 has 15 residues. Looked up from germline, CDR1 is MDHEN and CDR2 is SYDVKM. The CDR3 here is CASRSRQTSTGELFF. The CDR3 region has the DNA TGTGCCAGCAGATCCCGACAGACCAGCACCGGGGAGCTGTTTTTT.

This clonotype appeared a few times. The chain couples TRBV7-9 to TRBJ2-1; maybe TRBD2 (6 bases). Germline loops: CDR1 SEHNR, CDR2 FQNEAQ (reference sequence). CDR3 length: 17 amino acids. V was pared by 5 bases and J by 2 bases, with 19 bases between. The CDR3 coding sequence is TGTGCCAGCAGCCACCGGGACTCGGAGGTCCCCTACAATGAGCAGTTCTTC. Translating it yields CASSHRDSEVPYNEQFF.

This clonotype came up a few times. The CDR3 DNA sequence: TGCGCCAGCAGCTTCCAGACCACCGGGGAGCTGTTTTTT. This codes for CASSFQTTGELFF. The V gene is TRBV5-1, the J gene TRBJ2-2; D is ambiguous. The CDR3 runs to 13 residues. The germline V and J ends were trimmed by 2 bases and 4 bases, with 6 bases remaining between them. Germline CDR1 reads SGHRS; CDR2 reads YFSETQ.

The V and J genes are TRBV10-3 and TRBJ1-1; TRBD1 aligns across 12 bases. Germline CDR1 ENHRY, CDR2 SYGVKD. V lost 4 bases and J lost 1; bases outside the gene matches: 4. The CDR3 totals 16 residues. The CDR3 spells CAISGGQGAPNTEAFF. The CDR3 DNA follows: TGTGCCATCAGTGGGGGACAGGGGGCCCCGAACACTGAAGCTTTCTTT.